The clone carrying this T cell receptor (beta chain) was seen a few times. Its antigen is still unknown. CDR1 is LGHNA, CDR2 YSLEER, per germline. Trimming took 1 base from V and 3 from J, leaving 13 bases between them. The CDR3 length is 15 residues. The data were taken from a study of cytomegalovirus exposure and HLA in healthy donors. Both 60 Vbeta primers and 13 Jbeta primers went into the PCR. The table came from immunoSEQ multiplex PCR; TCRdb's copy has only in-frame clones and leaves some out. The sample has under 200,000 clones, about 77% seen once. Findings and limits, study-wide: Later analysis demonstrated an association between a missense DCLRE1C variant and TCR beta V- and J-gene trimming. Some 16,000 TCR beta sequences were associated with HLA alleles at 0.05 false discovery rate in a later analysis.

The sequenced sample consisted of PBMCs. This TCR came from a man aged 60 to 69 in good health and CMV-seronegative. The V gene is TRBV4-3, the J gene TRBJ2-7, with D hard to call. The CDR3 coding sequence is TGCGCCAGCAGCCAAGCAGTGACTGGTATCTACGAGCAGTACTTC. Translated, it gives CASSQAVTGIYEQYF.